This is a list of T cell receptor beta chains from one sample in a study of T-cell memory formation after mild COVID-19. TCRdb re-analysed the 5' RACE reads in MiXCR, keeping a single row per CDR3 protein. The sample shows around 470,000 distinct CDR3 sequences, approximately 20% of them seen only once. Sequenced material: PBMCs or a T cell subset sorted from them (not recorded which). The receptors were gathered from an adult woman who had mild COVID-19 (a few samples of this study predate the infection). Cell type and time point are not known. Each CDR3 is given with its conserved first and last residue. Each record gives: D gene, V gene, clone size, J gene, CDR3 protein, CDR3 DNA. D genes are given only for firm matches. Expanded clones are given a class, and other clones once, few, many or no size at all.

>.|TRBV15|few|TRBJ2-5
CATSRVGRETQYF
TGTGCCACCAGCAGAGTGGGGCGGGAGACCCAGTACTTC
>.|TRBV3-1|once|TRBJ2-3
CASSQDVLRDTQYF
TGTGCCAGCAGCCAAGATGTGTTGAGAGATACGCAGTATTTT
>.|TRBV5-1|.|TRBJ2-2
CASSPGDLYTGELFF
TGCGCCAGCAGCCCCGGGGACTTATACACCGGGGAGCTGTTTTTT
>.|TRBV14|few|TRBJ1-1
CASSISGTRVTEAFF
TGTGCCAGCAGCATATCCGGGACACGGGTAACTGAAGCTTTCTTT
>.|TRBV7-8|.|TRBJ2-2
CASSLDDRGADTGELFF
TGTGCCAGCAGCTTAGATGACCGAGGGGCGGACACCGGGGAGCTGTTTTTT
>.|TRBV18|few|TRBJ2-5
CASSPTAGETQYF
TGTGCCAGCTCACCCACCGCGGGAGAGACCCAGTACTTC
>TRBD1|TRBV29-1|.|TRBJ1-1
CSVGTGVSVGAEAFF
TGCAGCGTAGGGACAGGGGTGTCGGTTGGAGCTGAAGCTTTCTTT
>.|TRBV24-1|few|TRBJ1-2
CATSDFQQAGYTF
TGTGCCACCAGTGATTTTCAACAGGCTGGCTACACCTTC
>.|TRBV14|.|TRBJ2-1
CASSHLWEAKRNEQFF
TGTGCCAGCAGCCACCTCTGGGAGGCCAAGCGCAATGAGCAGTTCTTC
>.|TRBV2|.|TRBJ2-5
CASGGLRETQYF
TGTGCCAGCGGGGGCCTTCGGGAGACCCAGTACTTC
>TRBD2|TRBV30|.|TRBJ2-1
CAWSASGREQFF
TGTGCCTGGAGTGCTAGCGGGAGAGAGCAGTTCTTC
>.|TRBV29-1|few|TRBJ2-3
CSASRSSSTDTQYF
TGCAGCGCTTCCAGGTCCTCGAGCACAGATACGCAGTATTTT
>.|TRBV28|many|TRBJ1-6
CASSAQGSYNSPLHF
TGTGCCAGCAGTGCCCAGGGCTCCTATAATTCACCCCTCCACTTT
>.|TRBV20-1|few|TRBJ2-2
CSAREGQTNTGELFF
TGCAGTGCTAGAGAAGGACAGACGAACACCGGGGAGCTGTTTTTT
>.|TRBV4-3|.|TRBJ2-5
CASSQGGGRGETQYF
TGCGCCAGCAGCCAAGGGGGGGGCAGAGGAGAGACCCAGTACTTC
>.|TRBV2|.|TRBJ1-2
CASSVVEAYGYTF
TGTGCCAGCAGTGTGGTGGAAGCCTATGGCTACACCTTC
>.|TRBV20-1|many|TRBJ2-5
CSAQDRRETQYF
TGCAGTGCACAAGACAGGAGGGAGACCCAGTACTTC
>.|TRBV24-1|.|TRBJ1-5
CATSTGTHQPQHF
TGTGCCACCAGTACAGGGACCCATCAGCCCCAGCATTTT
>.|TRBV12-3/TRBV12-4|.|TRBJ1-5
CASSLMTDYSNQPQHF
TGTGCCAGCAGTTTAATGACGGATTATAGCAATCAGCCCCAGCATTTT
>TRBD1|TRBV7-9|many|TRBJ2-2
CASSGQGEVPTGELFF
TGTGCCAGCAGCGGACAGGGGGAGGTGCCTACCGGGGAGCTGTTTTTT
>.|TRBV5-1|few|TRBJ1-1
CASSLAAENTEAFF
TGCGCCAGCAGCTTGGCGGCAGAGAACACTGAAGCTTTCTTT
>.|TRBV4-1|few|TRBJ1-2
CASSQDHVGYGYTF
TGCGCCAGCAGCCAAGATCATGTTGGGTATGGCTACACCTTC
>.|TRBV4-3|few|TRBJ1-3
CASSQDRGGRNTIYF
TGCGCCAGCAGCCAAGACAGGGGAGGGAGAAACACCATATATTTT
>.|TRBV25-1|many|TRBJ2-1
CASSVRGAENNEQFF
TGTGCCAGCAGTGTACGGGGGGCCGAGAACAATGAGCAGTTCTTC
>TRBD2|TRBV5-1|.|TRBJ2-7
CASSRLAGTYEQYF
TGCGCCAGCTCAAGGCTAGCGGGGACCTACGAGCAGTACTTC
>TRBD1|TRBV7-8|.|TRBJ1-5
CASSLPWTGNSNQPQHF
TGTGCCAGCAGCTTACCCTGGACAGGGAATAGCAATCAGCCCCAGCATTTT
>.|TRBV7-6|few|TRBJ1-2
CASSPEQGILYYGYTF
TGTGCCAGCAGCCCAGAACAGGGAATCTTATACTATGGCTACACCTTC
>TRBD2|TRBV7-9|few|TRBJ2-3
CASSPPASGGSADTQYF
TGTGCCAGCAGCCCGCCGGCTAGCGGGGGATCAGCAGATACGCAGTATTTT
>TRBD1|TRBV18|.|TRBJ2-3
CASSGDRDDTDTQYF
TGTGCCAGCTCAGGAGACAGGGACGACACAGATACGCAGTATTTT
>.|TRBV11-2|many|TRBJ2-3
CASSLEPDWSDTQYF
TGTGCCAGCAGCTTAGAGCCCGACTGGTCAGATACGCAGTATTTT
>.|TRBV27|few|TRBJ2-1
CASSLSGPRNEQFF
TGTGCCAGCAGTTTATCGGGACCGCGGAATGAGCAGTTCTTC
>.|TRBV7-3|.|TRBJ2-6
CASSFRQTSGANVLTF
TGTGCCAGCAGCTTCCGTCAGACCTCTGGGGCCAACGTCCTGACTTTC
>.|TRBV4-1|.|TRBJ2-2
CASSQDRGVGELFF
TGCGCCAGCAGCCAAGACAGGGGGGTCGGGGAGCTGTTTTTT
>TRBD1|TRBV20-1|few|TRBJ1-3
CSAKGAYWGNTIYF
TGCAGTGCTAAGGGGGCCTATTGGGGAAACACCATATATTTT
>.|TRBV14|few|TRBJ2-7
CASSPGRWQYF
TGTGCCAGCAGCCCCGGTCGGTGGCAGTACTTC
>.|TRBV24-1|few|TRBJ2-1
CATSDGSTGYNEQFF
TGTGCCACCAGTGATGGGAGCACCGGCTACAATGAGCAGTTCTTC
>.|TRBV3-1|.|TRBJ1-2
CASSQVSVVGYTF
TGTGCCAGCAGCCAAGTGTCCGTGGTTGGCTACACCTTC
>.|TRBV7-3|.|TRBJ2-2
CASSFRQDLTGELFF
TGTGCCAGCAGCTTCAGACAGGATCTCACCGGGGAGCTGTTTTTT
>.|TRBV14|.|TRBJ2-7
CASSQKTPFPYEQYF
TGTGCCAGCAGCCAAAAGACACCTTTCCCCTACGAGCAGTACTTC
>.|TRBV6-1|many|TRBJ1-1
CASSGWTVGGSTEAFF
TGTGCCAGCAGTGGTTGGACGGTCGGGGGTTCCACTGAAGCTTTCTTT
>TRBD1|TRBV29-1|.|TRBJ1-1
CSVGTMTGLNTEAFF
TGCAGCGTTGGGACCATGACAGGGTTGAACACTGAAGCTTTCTTT
>.|TRBV7-3|.|TRBJ2-1
CASSLVRGTYNEQFF
TGTGCCAGCAGCTTAGTCAGGGGCACCTACAATGAGCAGTTCTTC
>.|TRBV5-1|few|TRBJ2-3
CASSIIATSTDTQYF
TGCGCCAGCAGTATAATAGCGACCAGCACAGATACGCAGTATTTT
>TRBD2|TRBV12-3/TRBV12-4|.|TRBJ2-1
CASSLREWNEQFF
TGTGCCAGCAGTTTGCGGGAGTGGAATGAGCAGTTCTTC
>.|TRBV4-1|many|TRBJ2-7
CASSQHTLDYEQYF
TGCGCCAGCAGCCAGCATACTCTAGACTACGAGCAGTACTTC
>TRBD1|TRBV4-3|.|TRBJ1-4
CASSRERGRVEKLFF
TGCGCCAGCAGCCGAGAGAGGGGGCGCGTTGAAAAACTGTTTTTT
>.|TRBV29-1|few|TRBJ2-1
CSVAGGQGSYNEQFF
TGCAGCGTTGCGGGAGGACAGGGCTCCTACAATGAGCAGTTCTTC
>.|TRBV5-1|many|TRBJ1-5
CASSPGPNQPQHF
TGCGCCAGCAGCCCCGGACCAAATCAGCCCCAGCATTTT
>TRBD1|TRBV24-1|few|TRBJ2-1
CATNPGQGASFF
TGTGCCACCAACCCGGGACAGGGGGCTTCGTTCTTC
>.|TRBV6-5|few|TRBJ2-6
CASSRTSSGANVLTF
TGTGCCAGCAGTCGAACGTCCTCTGGGGCCAACGTCCTGACTTTC
>TRBD1|TRBV5-1|once|TRBJ2-1
CASSQGQGHPNEQFF
TGCGCCAGCAGCCAGGGACAGGGGCACCCCAATGAGCAGTTCTTC
>.|TRBV7-9|once|TRBJ2-5
CASSLRGTAQETQYF
TGTGCCAGCAGCCTCCGAGGGACGGCCCAAGAGACCCAGTACTTC
>TRBD2|TRBV7-2|few|TRBJ2-2
CASSFLAGGPVGELFF
TGTGCCAGCAGCTTTCTAGCGGGGGGGCCTGTTGGGGAGCTGTTTTTT
>.|TRBV29-1|few|TRBJ2-7
CSVEGAIPHEQYF
TGCAGCGTTGAAGGGGCCATACCCCACGAGCAGTACTTC
>.|TRBV4-3|.|TRBJ2-7
CASSRRLFFEQYF
TGCGCCAGCAGCCGGCGGCTATTTTTCGAGCAGTACTTC